This T cell receptor beta chain was sequenced during a study of blood T cell repertoires in COVID-19 (dated by TCRdb to about 2020). As for the study more broadly: Collaborator samples came from the United States, Italy and Spain and covered acute and convalescent phases of COVID-19. The material from the prospective study consisted of cDNA or gDNA derived from T cells, B-cell-depleted T cells, or PBMCs. The dataset comprised deeply sampled blood TCRbeta repertoires from subjects exposed to, actively infected with, or recovered from COVID-19. A freely available public database, intended as a resource for researchers studying the immune response to SARS-CoV-2, is where the repertoires were released. Samples were obtained from the ongoing ImmuneRACE study (first 160 participants) and from 1,254 subjects provided by 6 global collaborators. The sample metadata nearly always contained a de-identified subject ID, COVID-19 status, age in years and sex. Where HLA class I and class II types were available, the types were taken from metadata supplied by the sample provider, not from assay-based typing. The paper's findings and limits, for the study overall: The amount of clinical and demographic metadata varied by source and participant and was provided uncurated.

The immunoSEQ Assay, a bias-controlled multiplex PCR, was used to amplify TCRbeta CDR3 regions from genomic DNA. From the authors' description of their analysis: The number of nucleated cells in each sample was estimated from the amplification of reference gene primers within the assay. To quantify the absolute abundance of each unique TCRbeta CDR3 rearrangement, sequence reads were collapsed and filtered. Productive Simpson clonality was computed per sample as the square root of Simpson's diversity index over productive rearrangements. As stored in TCRdb, this immuneACCESS dataset retains in-frame rearrangements with V and J assigned. A fraction of the clones does not appear; measured against another copy, unresolved V genes explain less than half of the discrepancy, and the remainder lacks a known reason. V and J calls and clone size are those listed in that table; D and trimming were worked out from the DNA. The sample data list roughly 88,000 clones, and 85% to 95% of these were observed just once. The top ten hold roughly 3.9% of the sample.

This clone was observed a few times. It has no known antigen specificity. Nothing much larger sits one base from this clone, and base qualities are not available. V gives up 4 bases and J gives up 1 base, and the segment between their germline ends measures 13 bases. There are 15 amino acids in the CDR3, from cysteine to phenylalanine inclusive. Only CDR3 DNA is held: 45 bases, read in frame from base 1. The germline V gene gives CDR1 as ENHRY and CDR2 as SYGVKD. The collaborating institutions used their own protocols to collect whole blood in K2EDTA tubes. For TCRbeta analysis, collaborators shipped samples in one of three forms: frozen whole blood, isolated PBMCs, or DNA extracted from either of those sample types.

Material for sequencing was peripheral blood. The chain employs TRBV10-3 and TRBJ1-1, with TRBD1 tentatively as D gene (5 bases match). This clonotype was obtained from a woman in her fifties or sixties in a cohort sampled during active COVID-19. The DNA reads TGTGCCATCAGTGCGGGGGAGGGAGCGAACACTGAAGCTTTCTTT. Translated, it gives CAISAGEGANTEAFF.